The 9 T cell receptor beta chains below were found in one sample sequenced in a study of cytomegalovirus exposure and HLA in healthy donors. Researchers ran the PCR with 60 Vbeta and 13 Jbeta primers. Profiled with immunoSEQ multiplex PCR; TCRdb holds only in-frame clones, not every one. This sample has 150,000 to 200,000 clones, with roughly 85% found just once. Sequencing input: PBMCs. All receptors come from a woman in her fifties or sixties in good health and CMV-seronegative.

The V and J genes are TRBV5-1 and TRBJ2-3; a weak D match, TRBD1 (6 bases). Germline loops: CDR1 SGHRS, CDR2 YFSETQ. Trimming shortened V by 3 bases and J by 4 bases, and 12 bases separated the two germline ends. There are 14 residues in the CDR3. DNA for the CDR3: TGCGCCAGCAGCTCCGGACAGAATTCAGATACGCAGTATTTT. Translation gives CASSSGQNSDTQYF.

The V and J genes are TRBV29-1 and TRBJ2-1; D is unclear. This CDR3 contains 13 residues. CDR1 is SQVTM and CDR2 is ANQGSEA in the germline V gene. V was trimmed by 4 bases and J by 3 bases, leaving 10 bases between them. CDR3 region: CSVGDLRYNEQFF. CDR3 in DNA: TGCAGCGTTGGAGACCTTCGCTACAATGAGCAGTTCTTC.

This chain links TRBV5-1 with TRBJ2-5; D is possibly TRBD1 (6 bases). Judging by the DNA end, TRBJ2-7 fits better; the J call may be wrong. Germline V gene sequence: CDR1 SGHRS, CDR2 YFSETQ. This CDR3 has 15 residues. The CDR3 here is CASSLAGDGSYEQYF. Here the CDR3 DNA reads TGCGCCAGCAGCTTGGCAGGGGACGGCTCCTACGAGCAGTACTTC.

The chain recombines TRBV6-5 with TRBJ1-3; weak D call: TRBD1 (5 bases). V lost 0 bases to trimming and J lost 4 bases, with 13 bases between them. The CDR3 has 16 amino acids. Germline V gene lookup returns CDR1 MNHEY and CDR2 SVGAGI. The CDR3 nucleotides read TGTGCCAGCAGTTACTCGGGGGGTTTGAAAGGAAACACCATATATTTT. Translation: CASSYSGGLKGNTIYF.

This sequence joins TRBV5-1 and TRBJ2-1, with 11 bases aligning to TRBD2. The CDR3 runs 17 residues. The junction had 10 bases not matched to a gene; V was cut back by 3 bases and J by 5 bases. Per the germline V gene, CDR1 is SGHRS and CDR2 is YFSETQ. The CDR3 DNA reads TGCGCCAGCAGCTCGGGACTAGCGGACGTTCAGCACAATGAGCAGTTCTTC. As protein: CASSSGLADVQHNEQFF.

V and J are TRBV7-9 and TRBJ2-7, with 8 bases lining up with TRBD2. This CDR3 comprises 13 residues. Looked up from germline, CDR1 is SEHNR and CDR2 is FQNEAQ (reference sequence). After removal of 10 bases from V and 7 bases from J, the junction contained 12 bases not matched to a gene. CDR3 region: CATLPLAGREQYF. The DNA for the CDR3 is TGTGCCACCCTACCGCTAGCGGGTCGAGAGCAGTACTTC.

The rearrangement links TRBV5-1 to TRBJ1-1, with a possible D match to TRBD1 (6 bases). V was shortened by 5 bases and J by 1 base, with 12 bases between the two germline ends. CDR1 is SGHRS, CDR2 YFSETQ, per germline. The CDR3 runs 14 residues. Here the CDR3 DNA reads TGCGCCAGCAGTGTACAGGGTCGGAACACTGAAGCTTTCTTT. It is translated as CASSVQGRNTEAFF.

The CDR3 sequence: CASSQFPGTGGDYGYTF. The DNA of the CDR3 is TGTGCCAGCAGCCAATTTCCCGGGACAGGGGGAGACTATGGCTACACCTTC. The J gene is TRBJ1-2, the V gene TRBV14; 11 nucleotides match TRBD1. The V segment lost 2 bases and the J segment 3 bases; nucleotides outside the gene matches: 8. Germline CDR1 reads SGHDN; CDR2 reads FVKESK. The CDR3 covers 17 residues.

The chain has TRBV30 and TRBJ1-4; 7 nucleotides agree with TRBD1. Germline values: CDR1 GTSNPN, CDR2 SVGIG (reference sequence). The V segment lost 3 bases and the J segment 8 bases; nucleotides outside the gene matches: 6. The CDR3 runs to 13 residues. This CDR3 reads CAWRAQGNEKLFF. In DNA, the CDR3 is TGTGCCTGGAGAGCACAGGGGAACGAAAAACTGTTTTTT.